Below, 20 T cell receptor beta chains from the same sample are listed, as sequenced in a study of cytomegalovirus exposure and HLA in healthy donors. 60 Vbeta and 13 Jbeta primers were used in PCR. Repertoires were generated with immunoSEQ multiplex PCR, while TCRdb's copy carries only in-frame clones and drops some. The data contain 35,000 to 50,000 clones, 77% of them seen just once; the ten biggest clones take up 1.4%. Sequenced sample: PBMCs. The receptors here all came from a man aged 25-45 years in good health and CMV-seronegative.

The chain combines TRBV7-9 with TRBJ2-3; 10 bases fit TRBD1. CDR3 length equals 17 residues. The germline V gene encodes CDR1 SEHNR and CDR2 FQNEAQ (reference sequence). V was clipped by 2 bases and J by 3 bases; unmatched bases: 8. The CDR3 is CASSLRDRGRVTDTQYF. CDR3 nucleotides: TGTGCCAGCAGCTTACGAGACAGGGGGCGAGTTACAGATACGCAGTATTTT.

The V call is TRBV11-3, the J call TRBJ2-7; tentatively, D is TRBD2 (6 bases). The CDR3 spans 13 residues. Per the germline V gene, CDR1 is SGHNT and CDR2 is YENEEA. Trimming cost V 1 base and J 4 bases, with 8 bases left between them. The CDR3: CASSLGAGYEQYF. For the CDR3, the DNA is TGTGCCAGCAGCTTAGGGGCGGGATACGAGCAGTACTTC.

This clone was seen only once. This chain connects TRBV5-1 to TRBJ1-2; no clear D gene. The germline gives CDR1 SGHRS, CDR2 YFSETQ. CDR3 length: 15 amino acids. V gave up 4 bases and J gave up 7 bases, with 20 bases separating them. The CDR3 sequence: CASSTESPFSSGYTF. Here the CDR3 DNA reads TGCGCCAGCAGCACCGAATCGCCTTTTTCGAGTGGCTACACCTTC.

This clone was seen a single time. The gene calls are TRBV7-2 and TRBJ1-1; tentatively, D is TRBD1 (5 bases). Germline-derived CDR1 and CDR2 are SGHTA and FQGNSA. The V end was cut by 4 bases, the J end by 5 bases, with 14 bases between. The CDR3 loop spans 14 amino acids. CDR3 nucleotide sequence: TGTGCCAGCAGCTATCAGGGCTTTGGGACTGAAGCTTTCTTT. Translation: CASSYQGFGTEAFF. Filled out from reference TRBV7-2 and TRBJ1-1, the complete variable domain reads GAGVSQSPSNKVTEKGKDVELRCDPISGHTALYWYRQSLGQGLEFLIYFQGNSAPDKSGLPSDRFSAERTGGSVSTLTIQRTQQEDSAVYLCASSYQGFGTEAFFGQGTRLTVV.

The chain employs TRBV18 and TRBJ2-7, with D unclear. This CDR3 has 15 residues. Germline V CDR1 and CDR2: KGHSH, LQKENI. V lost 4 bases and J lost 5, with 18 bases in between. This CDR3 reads CASSREARTGHEQYF. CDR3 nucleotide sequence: TGTGCCAGCTCACGAGAGGCGCGAACCGGCCACGAGCAGTACTTC.

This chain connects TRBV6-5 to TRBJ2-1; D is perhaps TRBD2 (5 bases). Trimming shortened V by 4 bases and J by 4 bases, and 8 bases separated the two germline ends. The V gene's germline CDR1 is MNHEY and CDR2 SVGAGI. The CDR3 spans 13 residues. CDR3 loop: CASSLDSYNEQFF. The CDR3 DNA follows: TGTGCCAGCAGTTTGGACTCATACAATGAGCAGTTCTTC.

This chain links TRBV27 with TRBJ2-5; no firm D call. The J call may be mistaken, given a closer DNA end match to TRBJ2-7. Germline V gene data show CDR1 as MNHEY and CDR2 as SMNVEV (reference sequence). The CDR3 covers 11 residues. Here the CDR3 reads CASSFSYEQYF. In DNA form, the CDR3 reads TGTGCCAGCAGTTTCTCCTACGAGCAGTACTTC.

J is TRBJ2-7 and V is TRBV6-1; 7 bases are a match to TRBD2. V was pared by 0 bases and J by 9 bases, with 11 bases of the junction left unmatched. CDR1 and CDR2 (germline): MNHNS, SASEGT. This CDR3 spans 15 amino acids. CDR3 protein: CASSEARAGTSAQYF. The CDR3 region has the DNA TGTGCCAGCAGTGAAGCTCGAGCGGGGACCTCCGCGCAGTACTTC.

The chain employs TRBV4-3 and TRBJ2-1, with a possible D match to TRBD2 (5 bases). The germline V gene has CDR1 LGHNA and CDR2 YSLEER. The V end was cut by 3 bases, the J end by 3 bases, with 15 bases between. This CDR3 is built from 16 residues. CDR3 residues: CASSQDTSMIYNEQFF. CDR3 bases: TGCGCCAGCAGCCAGGATACTAGTATGATCTACAATGAGCAGTTCTTC.

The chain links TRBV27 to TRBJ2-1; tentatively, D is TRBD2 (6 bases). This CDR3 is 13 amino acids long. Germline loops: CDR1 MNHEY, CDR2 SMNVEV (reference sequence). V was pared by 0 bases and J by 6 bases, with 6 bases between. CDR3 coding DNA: TGTGCCAGCAGTTTATCTAGCGGCAATGAGCAGTTCTTC. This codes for CASSLSSGNEQFF.

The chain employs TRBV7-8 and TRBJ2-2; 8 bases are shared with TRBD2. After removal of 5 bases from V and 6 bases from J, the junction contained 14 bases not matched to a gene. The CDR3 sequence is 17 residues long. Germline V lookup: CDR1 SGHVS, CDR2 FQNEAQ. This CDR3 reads CASSPRRSGRDSGELFF. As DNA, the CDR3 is TGTGCCAGCAGCCCCCGAAGGAGCGGGAGAGATTCCGGGGAGCTGTTTTTT. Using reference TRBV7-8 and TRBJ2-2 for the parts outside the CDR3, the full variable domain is GAGVSQSPRYKVAKRGQDVALRCDPISGHVSLFWYQQALGQGPEFLTYFQNEAQLDKSGLPSDRFFAERPEGSVSTLKIQRTQQEDSAVYLCASSPRRSGRDSGELFFGEGSRLTVL.

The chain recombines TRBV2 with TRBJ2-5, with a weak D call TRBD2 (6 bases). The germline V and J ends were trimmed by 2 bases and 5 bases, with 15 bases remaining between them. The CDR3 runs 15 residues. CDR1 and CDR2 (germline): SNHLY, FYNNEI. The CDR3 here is CASSELGGGQETQYF. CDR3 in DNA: TGTGCCAGCAGTGAATTGGGGGGAGGTCAGGAGACCCAGTACTTC. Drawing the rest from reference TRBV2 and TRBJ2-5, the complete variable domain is EPEVTQTPSHQVTQMGQEVILRCVPISNHLYFYWYRQILGQKVEFLVSFYNNEISEKSEIFDDQFSVERPDGSNFTLKIRSTKLEDSAMYFCASSELGGGQETQYFGPGTRLLVL.

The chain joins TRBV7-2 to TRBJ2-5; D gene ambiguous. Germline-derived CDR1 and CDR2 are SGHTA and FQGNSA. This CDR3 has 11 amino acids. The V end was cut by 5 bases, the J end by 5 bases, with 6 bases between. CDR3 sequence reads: CASSPRETQYF. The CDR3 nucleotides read TGTGCCAGCAGCCCACGGGAGACCCAGTACTTC.

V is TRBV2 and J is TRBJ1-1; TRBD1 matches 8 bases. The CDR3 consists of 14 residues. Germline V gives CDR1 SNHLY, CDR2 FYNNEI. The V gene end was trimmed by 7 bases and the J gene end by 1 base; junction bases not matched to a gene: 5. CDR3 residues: CASTPGQENTEAFF. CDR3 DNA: TGTGCCAGCACCCCGGGACAGGAGAACACTGAAGCTTTCTTT.

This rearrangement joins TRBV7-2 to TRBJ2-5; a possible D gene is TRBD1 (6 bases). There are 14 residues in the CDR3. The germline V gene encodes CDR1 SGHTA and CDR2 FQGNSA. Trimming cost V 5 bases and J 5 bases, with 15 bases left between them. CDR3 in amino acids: CASSRTATPETQYF. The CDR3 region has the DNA TGTGCCAGCAGCCGGACAGCTACCCCGGAGACCCAGTACTTC.

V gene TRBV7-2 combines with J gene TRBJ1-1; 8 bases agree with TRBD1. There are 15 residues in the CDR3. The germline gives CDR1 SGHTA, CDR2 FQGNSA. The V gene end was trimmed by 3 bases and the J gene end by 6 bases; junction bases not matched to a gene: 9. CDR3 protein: CASSFKAGGFSEAFF. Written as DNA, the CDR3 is TGTGCCAGCAGCTTTAAGGCAGGGGGCTTTTCTGAAGCTTTCTTT.

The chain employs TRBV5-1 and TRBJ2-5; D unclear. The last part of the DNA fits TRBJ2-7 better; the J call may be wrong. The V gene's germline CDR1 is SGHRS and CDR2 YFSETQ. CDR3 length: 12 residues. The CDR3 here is CASISTNYEQYF. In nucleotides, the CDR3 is TGCGCCAGCATCTCCACAAACTACGAGCAGTACTTC.

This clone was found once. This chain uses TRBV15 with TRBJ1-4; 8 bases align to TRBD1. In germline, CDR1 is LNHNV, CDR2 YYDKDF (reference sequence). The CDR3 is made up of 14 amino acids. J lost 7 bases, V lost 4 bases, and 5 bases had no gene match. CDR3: CATSISGGREKLFF. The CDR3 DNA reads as TGTGCCACCAGCATATCAGGGGGCCGTGAAAAACTGTTTTTT.

The CDR3 loop is CASSQELGTGGSNEKLFF. In nucleotides, the CDR3 is TGCGCCAGCAGCCAAGAATTAGGGACAGGGGGATCTAATGAAAAACTGTTTTTT. The chain couples TRBV4-3 to TRBJ1-4; 11 nucleotides match TRBD1. The germline gives CDR1 LGHNA, CDR2 YSLEER. The CDR3 contains 18 residues. J was trimmed by 3 bases and V by 0 bases; bases with no gene match: 6.

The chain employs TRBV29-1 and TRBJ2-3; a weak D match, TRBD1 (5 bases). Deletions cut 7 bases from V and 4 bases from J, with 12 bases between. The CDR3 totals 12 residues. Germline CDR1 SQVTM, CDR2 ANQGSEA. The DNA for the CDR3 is TGCAGCGCCTCGACAGAAGCAGATACGCAGTATTTT. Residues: CSASTEADTQYF.